A single sample gave rise to the 25 T cell receptor beta chains below, sequenced in a study of human T cells and chemical hapten exposure. TCRdb re-analysed the RACE reads in MiXCR, keeping a single row per CDR3 protein. The sample gives around 120,000 distinct CDR3 sequences, less than 15% of which show up once; around 2.8% is in the top ten. Time point defined: pre-sensitization, week 0. The sample's treatment: therapeutic diphenylcyclopropenone sensitization with weekly scalp DPC. The sample was whole blood, taken in connection with sensitization to the hapten diphenylcyclopropenone (DPC). The source is a woman aged 18-35 years with alopecia areata. Some clones in this sample may be carry-over from other donors' samples.

The chain links TRBV11-2 to TRBJ2-7, with D unclear. Looked up from germline, CDR1 is SGHAT and CDR2 is FQNNGV. With 5 bases removed from V and 0 bases from J, the gap between germline ends came to 14 bases. CDR3 length equals 15 residues. The CDR3 region is CASSPAAGLSYEQYF. DNA for the CDR3: TGTGCCAGCAGCCCAGCCGCTGGGCTCTCCTACGAGCAGTACTTC.

This clonotype has more than one count but fewer than ten. The chain uses TRBV7-2 and TRBJ1-2; 7 nucleotides match TRBD1. The CDR3 extends over 14 amino acids. V trimming: 1 base; J trimming: 6 bases; junction bases outside the gene matches: 5. In germline, CDR1 is SGHTA, CDR2 FQGNSA. CDR3 protein: CASSLGQGTNGYTF. The CDR3 coding sequence is TGTGCCAGCAGCTTAGGACAGGGAACTAATGGCTACACCTTC.

This clonotype was detected only a few times. The chain couples TRBV9 to TRBJ1-6; tentatively, D is TRBD1 (6 bases). CDR1 and CDR2 (germline): SGDLS, YYNGEE. This CDR3 comprises 13 residues. V was trimmed by 3 bases and J by 13 bases, leaving 14 bases between them. CDR3 nucleotide sequence: TGTGCCAGCAGCGGGACCACAGGGTTCCCCCTCCACTTT. It translates to CASSGTTGFPLHF.

The rearrangement uses TRBV7-9 and TRBJ2-1; no clear D. V lost 1 base to trimming and J lost 9 bases, with 10 bases between them. This CDR3 has 13 residues. Germline CDR1 and CDR2: SEHNR and FQNEAQ (reference sequence). The CDR3: CASSLGVGPEQFF. CDR3 DNA sequence: TGTGCCAGCAGCTTAGGGGTGGGTCCTGAGCAGTTCTTC.

This clonotype was picked up a small number of times. The chain uses TRBV4-3 and TRBJ2-2; D call uncertain. Trimming cost V 4 bases and J 2 bases, with 11 bases left between them. Germline CDR1 LGHNA, CDR2 YSLEER. This CDR3 has 15 amino acids. The CDR3 protein is CASSPGALNTGELFF. CDR3 nucleotide sequence: TGCGCCAGCAGCCCCGGAGCGCTTAACACCGGGGAGCTGTTTTTT.

This clonotype was observed at least ten times. The chain employs TRBV7-8 and TRBJ1-2; 7 bases align to TRBD1. V dropped 1 base and J dropped 2; count of bases not matched to a gene: 4. The V gene's germline CDR1 is SGHVS and CDR2 FQNEAQ. The length of the CDR3 is 15 residues. CDR3 sequence reads: CASSLDYRGNYGYTF. The CDR3 nucleotides are TGTGCCAGCAGCTTAGATTACAGGGGAAACTATGGCTACACCTTC.

CDR3 residues: CASSLTGSEAFF. The CDR3 DNA is TGTGCCAGCAGCTTGACCGGGAGTGAGGCTTTCTTT. The rearrangement links TRBV7-9 to TRBJ1-1, with no clear D. The germline V gene has CDR1 SEHNR and CDR2 FQNEAQ (reference sequence). V gave up 3 bases and J gave up 11 bases, with 13 bases separating them. There are 12 residues in the CDR3.

This clonotype was seen only a few times. The V call is TRBV29-1, the J call TRBJ1-4; D is unclear. The CDR3 contains 13 residues. The ends were cut back, 1 base at V and 8 bases at J, with 11 bases in the middle. Germline V lookup: CDR1 SQVTM, CDR2 ANQGSEA. The CDR3 here is CSVEVDVGEKLFF. CDR3 DNA sequence: TGCAGCGTTGAAGTAGACGTGGGGGAAAAACTGTTTTTT.

This clonotype was detected a few times. This sequence joins TRBV5-6 and TRBJ1-4, with D maybe TRBD1 (6 bases). Germline V gene sequence: CDR1 SGHDT, CDR2 YYEEEE. CDR3 size: 15 residues. The V gene lost 2 bases and the J gene lost 7 bases, with 15 bases spanning the gap. This CDR3 reads CASSLRTGRSEKLFF. The CDR3 region has the DNA TGTGCCAGCAGCTTACGTACAGGGCGAAGTGAAAAACTGTTTTTT. The variable domain in full, with the rest retrieved from reference TRBV5-6 and TRBJ1-4, is DAGVTQSPTHLIKTRGQQVTLRCSPKSGHDTVSWYQQALGQGPQFIFQYYEEEERQRGNFPDRFSGHQFPNYSSELNVNALLLGDSALYLCASSLRTGRSEKLFFGSGTQLSVL.

This clonotype appeared a few times. The chain employs TRBV12-3 or TRBV12-4 and TRBJ1-1; TRBD1 might be the D (5 bases). Trimming cost V 3 bases and J 11 bases, with 13 bases left between them. This CDR3 comprises 12 residues. This chain's CDR3 is CASSLWRGRAFF. CDR3 in DNA: TGTGCCAGCAGTTTGTGGAGGGGCCGGGCTTTCTTT.

This clonotype turned up a few times. The V and J genes are TRBV6-6 and TRBJ1-2; D is possibly TRBD1 (5 bases). The CDR3 runs 16 residues. The V gene lost 7 bases and the J gene lost 7 bases, with 25 bases spanning the gap. Germline values: CDR1 MNHNY, CDR2 SVGAGI (reference sequence). DNA of the CDR3: TGTGCCAGCACTACCCCCCTGGTCAGGGAGGGAGGTGGCTACACCTTC. This encodes CASTTPLVREGGGYTF.

This clonotype has at least ten counts. V usage is TRBV20-1 and J usage is TRBJ1-2, with D tentatively TRBD1 (6 bases). With 4 bases removed from V and 0 bases from J, the gap between germline ends came to 9 bases. Germline CDR1 and CDR2: DFQATT and SNEGSKA (reference sequence). CDR3 length equals 13 residues. This CDR3 reads CSAMRQANYGYTF. In DNA, the CDR3 is TGCAGTGCTATGCGACAGGCTAACTATGGCTACACCTTC.

The chain uses TRBV9 and TRBJ2-7; D perhaps matches TRBD1 (7 bases). Looked up from germline, CDR1 is SGDLS and CDR2 is YYNGEE. The CDR3 has 15 amino acids. Trimming removed 4 bases from V and 4 bases from J, with 18 bases in between. CDR3 DNA sequence: TGTGCCAGCAGCCCCGGAGGGGACAGCTATTACGAGCAGTACTTC. Protein: CASSPGGDSYYEQYF.

This clonotype was picked up many times. The V call is TRBV20-1, the J call TRBJ2-7; 8 bases align to TRBD1. The V gene end was trimmed by 3 bases and the J gene end by 2 bases; junction bases not matched to a gene: 6. The germline CDR1 and CDR2 sequences are DFQATT and SNEGSKA (reference sequence). CDR3 size: 14 residues. The CDR3 DNA follows: TGCAGTGCTAGCCCCGCAGGGGGCACCTACGAGCAGTACTTC. This translates into CSASPAGGTYEQYF.

This clonotype turned up a few times. The V gene is TRBV7-9, the J gene TRBJ1-6, with D tentatively TRBD1 (5 bases). Trimming cost V 5 bases and J 7 bases, with 6 bases left between them. Germline V lookup: CDR1 SEHNR, CDR2 FQNEAQ (reference sequence). This CDR3 is built from 12 residues. The CDR3 spells CASSHRNSPLHF. The CDR3, as DNA: TGTGCCAGCAGCCACAGGAATTCACCCCTCCACTTT.

CDR3 coding DNA: TGCGCCAGCAGCCAAGACATAGGGCGGGATGAGCAGTTCTTC. It encodes CASSQDIGRDEQFF. The genes are TRBV4-3 and TRBJ2-1; TRBD2 might be the D (5 bases). V was clipped by 0 bases and J by 8 bases, with 11 bases between them. The CDR3 totals 14 residues. Germline lookup yields CDR1 LGHNA and CDR2 YSLEER.

V usage is TRBV20-1 and J usage is TRBJ1-4, with D perhaps TRBD1 (5 bases). Looked up from germline, CDR1 is DFQATT and CDR2 is SNEGSKA (reference sequence). V was trimmed by 0 bases and J by 4 bases, leaving 12 bases between them. There are 15 residues in the CDR3. As DNA, the CDR3 is TGCAGTGCTAGAGATTCGGGGACTGGTAATGAAAAACTGTTTTTT. As protein: CSARDSGTGNEKLFF.

This clonotype was picked up a small number of times. The chain recombines TRBV25-1 with TRBJ2-2; D possibly corresponds to TRBD1 (6 bases). Germline V gene lookup returns CDR1 MGHDK and CDR2 SYGVNS. The V end lost 5 bases, the J end lost 4 bases, and 17 bases lay between the germline ends. The CDR3 runs 16 residues. CDR3: CASSSRTAVGTGELFF. The CDR3 bases are TGTGCCAGCAGTAGTAGGACAGCCGTCGGCACCGGGGAGCTGTTTTTT.

This clonotype was counted only a few times. The V gene is TRBV4-3, the J gene TRBJ1-4; 7 bases map to TRBD1. V lost 4 bases, J lost 3 bases, and 5 bases stayed unmatched. This CDR3 contains 15 residues. The germline V gene has CDR1 LGHNA and CDR2 YSLEER. Here the CDR3 DNA reads TGCGCCAGCAGCCTTTCGGGACAGCCTAATGAAAAACTGTTTTTT. Its translation is CASSLSGQPNEKLFF.

The J gene is TRBJ1-2, the V gene TRBV7-2; TRBD1 matches 8 bases. The CDR3 consists of 16 residues. V lost 4 bases, J lost 5 bases, and 12 bases stayed unmatched. Per the germline V gene, CDR1 is SGHTA and CDR2 is FQGNSA. CDR3 in amino acids: CASSSGTGSNKYGYTF. The DNA of the CDR3 is TGTGCCAGCAGCTCCGGGACAGGCTCGAATAAGTATGGCTACACCTTC.

The chain carries TRBV28 and TRBJ1-2; TRBD1 agrees at 9 bases. V dropped 6 bases and J dropped 3; count of bases not matched to a gene: 5. The CDR3 spans 14 residues. The germline V gene encodes CDR1 MDHEN and CDR2 SYDVKM. The CDR3 sequence: CASRETGGDYGYTF. Written as DNA, the CDR3 is TGTGCCAGCAGGGAAACAGGGGGCGACTATGGCTACACCTTC.

This clonotype appeared a few times. CDR3 bases: TGCAGCGTTGGCGAGGGGGCAGGAGAGACCCAGTACTTC. It translates to CSVGEGAGETQYF. This chain uses TRBV29-1 with TRBJ2-5; 7 bases map to TRBD1. Germline V CDR1 and CDR2: SQVTM, ANQGSEA. The CDR3 covers 13 residues. J was trimmed by 4 bases and V by 4 bases; bases with no gene match: 6.

This clonotype appeared many times. The chain has TRBV7-6 and TRBJ2-1, with D perhaps TRBD1 (5 bases). The V gene's germline CDR1 is SGHVS and CDR2 FNYEAQ. This CDR3 contains 17 residues. V lost 0 bases and J lost 6, with 18 bases in between. CDR3 protein: CASSLALLGTGRNEQFF. The CDR3 region has the DNA TGTGCCAGCAGCTTAGCCCTCCTGGGCACAGGCCGCAATGAGCAGTTCTTC.

This clonotype was found a few times. This sequence joins TRBV9 and TRBJ2-1, with D tentatively TRBD2 (6 bases). The CDR3 runs to 12 residues. Trimming shortened V by 4 bases and J by 8 bases, and 10 bases separated the two germline ends. The germline V gene encodes CDR1 SGDLS and CDR2 YYNGEE. CDR3 loop: CASSPTSYEQFF. For the CDR3, the DNA is TGTGCCAGCAGCCCCACTAGCTATGAGCAGTTCTTC.

The chain has TRBV5-1 and TRBJ1-1; D remains unclear. CDR1 is SGHRS and CDR2 is YFSETQ in the germline V gene. CDR3 length: 20 residues. V lost 4 bases, J lost 1 base, and 29 bases lay in between. The chain's CDR3 is CASSVGRSTYRRAENTEAFF. As DNA, the CDR3 is TGCGCCAGCAGCGTTGGCCGTTCGACGTATAGGAGAGCCGAGAACACTGAAGCTTTCTTT.